The next 24 T cell receptor beta chains were all read from a single sample in a study of T cells in Graves' hyperthyroidism and ophthalmopathy. Amplified TCR beta CDR3 regions came from RNA transcripts. The HTBI primer set was used in a first-round RT-PCR of the TCR CDR3. TCRdb itself ran the multiplex PCR reads through MiXCR, one entry per CDR3 protein. The table has hundreds of thousands of distinct CDR3 sequences, approximately 17% seen once; the top ten hold roughly 15%. The sequencing sample was made of blood. These receptors all stem from a woman between 18 and 29 years old with Graves' ophthalmopathy.

Many counts were recorded for this clonotype. The CDR3 loop reads CASGQGQNSPLHF. The CDR3 nucleotides read TGTGCCAGCGGACAGGGCCAGAATTCACCCCTCCACTTT. The V and J genes are TRBV27 and TRBJ1-6, with 8 positions matching TRBD1. This CDR3 has 13 amino acids. Losses at the gene ends were 8 bases for V and 7 bases for J; bases not matched to a gene: 4. Germline loops: CDR1 MNHEY, CDR2 SMNVEV (reference sequence).

The chain has TRBV7-2 and TRBJ1-1, with D hard to call. The germline CDR1 and CDR2 sequences are SGHTA and FQGNSA. CDR3 length: 14 residues. The V and J ends lost 1 base and 1 base respectively, with 7 bases between them. CDR3 residues: CASSLVEPNTEAFF. CDR3 DNA sequence: TGTGCCAGCAGCTTAGTAGAACCGAACACTGAAGCTTTCTTT. Using reference TRBV7-2 and TRBJ1-1 for the parts outside the CDR3, the full variable domain is GAGVSQSPSNKVTEKGKDVELRCDPISGHTALYWYRQSLGQGLEFLIYFQGNSAPDKSGLPSDRFSAERTGGSVSTLTIQRTQQEDSAVYLCASSLVEPNTEAFFGQGTRLTVV.

This clonotype was recorded at least ten times. V and J are TRBV6-2 or TRBV6-3 and TRBJ1-5; D gene uncertain. The CDR3 runs to 15 residues. V shed 5 bases and J shed 0 bases, with 11 bases lying between them. Germline CDR1 MNHEY, CDR2 SVGEGT. The CDR3 coding sequence is TGTGCCAGCAGTCCGGGTCATCTTAGCAATCAGCCCCAGCATTTT. This encodes CASSPGHLSNQPQHF.

At least ten counts were recorded for this clonotype. The chain is built from TRBV27 and TRBJ2-7; 14 bases agree with TRBD2. V lost 7 bases, J lost 3 bases, and 14 bases stayed unmatched. The CDR3 is 18 amino acids. From germline, CDR1 is MNHEY and CDR2 SMNVEV (reference sequence). The CDR3 DNA follows: TGTGCCAGCACCGAGGCGAGACTAGCGGGAGGGGGCTTCTACGAGCAGTACTTC. This translates into CASTEARLAGGGFYEQYF.

This clonotype appeared many times. It is unclear where the CDR3 begins or ends on the DNA, so no DNA is shown, and the CDR3 is as TCRdb lists it. This chain connects TRBV12-3 or TRBV12-4 to TRBJ2-7. The CDR3 has 14 amino acids, counting both end residues. This CDR3 is CASSFLESSYEQYF.

This clonotype was detected ten times or more. The V call is TRBV5-6, the J call TRBJ1-5, with D possibly matching TRBD1 (6 bases). Germline loops: CDR1 SGHDT, CDR2 YYEEEE. This CDR3 spans 13 amino acids. Trimming took off 4 bases at V and 6 bases at J, with 11 bases between the two ends. CDR3 in amino acids: CASSRGAGQPQHF. CDR3 sequence (DNA): TGTGCCAGCAGCCGGGGGGCGGGTCAGCCCCAGCATTTT.

This clonotype appeared many times. The chain recombines TRBV30 with TRBJ2-2; the D gene is possibly TRBD1 (6 bases). With 2 bases removed from V and 10 bases from J, the gap between germline ends came to 11 bases. The CDR3 runs to 12 residues. The germline V gene has CDR1 GTSNPN and CDR2 SVGIG (reference sequence). The chain's CDR3 is CAWSSGAAELFF. The DNA of the CDR3 is TGTGCCTGGAGTTCAGGGGCCGCGGAGCTGTTTTTT.

This clonotype was seen repeatedly, ten times or more. The V gene is TRBV30, the J gene TRBJ1-6; unclear D gene. V gave up 1 base and J gave up 8 bases, with 12 bases separating them. Germline V gives CDR1 GTSNPN, CDR2 SVGIG (reference sequence). This CDR3 is 14 amino acids long. The CDR3 DNA reads TGTGCCTGGAGTGAACCCGAGCGGGATTCACCCCTCCACTTT. Its translation: CAWSEPERDSPLHF.

The genes are TRBV2 and TRBJ2-5, with a tentative D call TRBD1 (5 bases). Trimming removed 10 bases at V and 1 base at J, with 13 bases between. CDR3 length: 13 amino acids. CDR1 SNHLY and CDR2 FYNNEI come from the germline V gene. The DNA for the CDR3 is TGTGCCACCCTAACGGACATCCAAGAGACCCAGTACTTC. Translation gives CATLTDIQETQYF.

The V call is TRBV20-1, the J call TRBJ1-2; 10 bases agree with TRBD1. Germline trimming cut 3 bases from V and 8 bases from J; bases unmatched to any gene: 9. Germline V gives CDR1 DFQATT, CDR2 SNEGSKA (reference sequence). The CDR3 covers 14 residues. CDR3: CSARFTGTGDGYTF. In DNA form, the CDR3 reads TGCAGTGCTAGGTTCACCGGGACAGGGGACGGCTACACCTTC.

Only a few counts were recorded for this clonotype. This chain links TRBV5-1 with TRBJ1-6; possible D gene TRBD1, 5 bases. Germline V lookup: CDR1 SGHRS, CDR2 YFSETQ. V dropped 7 bases and J dropped 6 bases, with 14 bases sitting between them. The CDR3 length is 14 residues. The CDR3 sequence: CASSRRGANSPLHF. The DNA for the CDR3 is TGCGCCAGCTCCAGACGAGGGGCTAATTCACCCCTCCACTTT.

The rearrangement links TRBV6-2 or TRBV6-3 to TRBJ1-4; TRBD1 matches at 7 bases. Germline V gene data show CDR1 as MNHEY and CDR2 as SVGEGT. The CDR3 runs to 16 residues. J was trimmed by 5 bases and V by 0 bases; bases with no gene match: 6. CDR3 in amino acids: CASSYSWGQSNEKLFF. The CDR3 bases are TGTGCCAGCAGTTACTCCTGGGGACAGTCAAATGAAAAACTGTTTTTT.

This clonotype was counted many times. The rearrangement joins TRBV5-6 to TRBJ1-2; possibly TRBD1 for D (5 bases). This CDR3 contains 13 residues. Trimming removed 5 bases from V and 6 bases from J, with 14 bases in between. Germline CDR1 and CDR2: SGHDT and YYEEEE. The CDR3 loop reads CASRKIDSHGYTF. The CDR3 coding sequence is TGTGCCAGCAGGAAAATCGACAGCCATGGCTACACCTTC.

This clonotype was seen many times. This chain links TRBV11-2 with TRBJ1-6; 7 positions match TRBD1. The CDR3 is 14 amino acids. The V and J ends lost 7 bases and 9 bases, in that order; junction bases with no gene match: 9. CDR1 and CDR2 (germline): SGHAT, FQNNGV. The CDR3 loop is CASNDREQSSPLHF. The CDR3 DNA sequence: TGTGCCAGCAACGACAGGGAACAAAGTTCACCCCTCCACTTT. Variable domain in full (rest from reference TRBV11-2 and TRBJ1-6): EAGVAQSPRYKIIEKRQSVAFWCNPISGHATLYWYQQILGQGPKLLIQFQNNGVVDDSQLPKDRFSAERLKGVDSTLKIQPAKLEDSAVYLCASNDREQSSPLHFGNGTRLTVT.

This clonotype appeared a few times. This may be a read error: a much more frequent sequence differs by one nucleotide. The chain recombines TRBV5-1 with TRBJ1-1; a weak D match, TRBD1 (6 bases). V was trimmed by 4 bases and J by 1 base, leaving 17 bases between them. This CDR3 is 16 amino acids long. Per the germline V gene, CDR1 is SGHRS and CDR2 is YFSETQ. The DNA of the CDR3 is TGCGCCAGCAGCGCGGAGTCGGGGGCGCAGAACACTGAAGCTTTCTTT. This translates into CASSAESGAQNTEAFF.

This clonotype was observed a handful of times. The chain combines TRBV9 with TRBJ2-3; TRBD2 might be the D (6 bases). CDR1 and CDR2 from the germline V gene are SGDLS and YYNGEE. This CDR3 is built from 17 residues. Trimming took 3 bases from V and 0 from J, leaving 17 bases between them. CDR3 loop: CASSDFREFASTDTQYF. The CDR3 DNA sequence: TGTGCCAGCAGCGATTTTCGGGAGTTTGCTAGCACAGATACGCAGTATTTT.

As regards this clonotype: One base away lies a much larger clone, so this may be a sequencing read error. The J gene is TRBJ2-3, the V gene TRBV30, with D possibly being TRBD1 (5 bases). The V gene's germline CDR1 is GTSNPN and CDR2 SVGIG (reference sequence). CDR3 length: 16 amino acids. The CDR3 sequence: CAWGVGQGLSTDTQYF. The CDR3 nucleotides are TGTGCCTGGGGTGTAGGGCAGGGCCTTAGCACAGATACGCAGTATTTT.

This clonotype showed up many times. In DNA, the CDR3 is TGTGCCAGCAGCTTATTCCCGTCGGGAAACATTCAGTACTTC. This encodes CASSLFPSGNIQYF. V gene TRBV11-2 combines with J gene TRBJ2-4; D is uncertain. Germline lookup yields CDR1 SGHAT and CDR2 FQNNGV. The CDR3 runs 14 residues. With 2 bases removed from V and 6 bases from J, the gap between germline ends came to 11 bases.

This clonotype has ten or more counts. The chain is built from TRBV20-1 and TRBJ2-3; TRBD2 matches at 9 bases. CDR1 and CDR2 from the germline V gene are DFQATT and SNEGSKA (reference sequence). V lost 0 bases and J lost 7; bases outside the gene matches: 14. The CDR3 sequence is 17 residues long. DNA for the CDR3: TGCAGTGCTAGAGATGCCCCTTATGGCGGGGGGGCCTATACGCAGTATTTT. This encodes CSARDAPYGGGAYTQYF.

There are many counts of this clonotype. Its ends do not fully match the called genes, so a read error is possible. V gene TRBV28 combines with J gene TRBJ2-7; D not resolved. From germline, CDR1 is MDHEN and CDR2 SYDVKM. The CDR3 has 14 residues. This chain's CDR3 is CASSRQTVSNEQYF. The CDR3 DNA reads TGTGCCAGCAGCCGCCAGACGGTCTCCAACGAGCAGTACTTC.

This clonotype came up a few times. The V and J genes are TRBV19 and TRBJ1-4; D is unresolved. Trimming took off 3 bases at V and 8 bases at J, with 13 bases between the two ends. Germline V CDR1 and CDR2: LNHDA, SQIVND (reference sequence). The CDR3 length is 14 residues. The CDR3 DNA reads as TGTGCCAGTAGTATTACGGCTTCAAAAGAAAAACTGTTTTTT. This gives the protein CASSITASKEKLFF.

In its sample, this clonotype was seen many times. This chain connects TRBV7-8 to TRBJ2-3; 10 bases fit TRBD2. With V trimmed by 4 bases and J by 7 bases, 14 bases remained unmatched. Per the germline V gene, CDR1 is SGHVS and CDR2 is FQNEAQ. This CDR3 is 17 amino acids long. In nucleotides, the CDR3 is TGTGCCAGCAGCTCCGACTGGCCTAGCGGGAGAAAAAATACGCAGTATTTT. Protein product: CASSSDWPSGRKNTQYF.

This clonotype appeared many times. The rearrangement joins TRBV7-2 to TRBJ1-1; D is undetermined. The CDR3 contains 15 residues. CDR1 SGHTA and CDR2 FQGNSA come from the germline V gene. V was cut by 3 bases and J by 4 bases, with 15 bases left in between. The CDR3 region is CASSLGPGGLTEAFF. CDR3 nucleotides: TGTGCCAGCAGCTTGGGCCCTGGTGGACTCACTGAAGCTTTCTTT.

In this sample, this clonotype turned up a few times. The gene calls are TRBV12-3 or TRBV12-4 and TRBJ2-3; no definite D call. V lost 2 bases to trimming and J lost 13 bases, with 13 bases between them. This CDR3 contains 12 residues. For the CDR3, the DNA is TGTGCCAGCAGTTTAAGGTCGTTCGAGGAGTATTTT. Residues: CASSLRSFEEYF.